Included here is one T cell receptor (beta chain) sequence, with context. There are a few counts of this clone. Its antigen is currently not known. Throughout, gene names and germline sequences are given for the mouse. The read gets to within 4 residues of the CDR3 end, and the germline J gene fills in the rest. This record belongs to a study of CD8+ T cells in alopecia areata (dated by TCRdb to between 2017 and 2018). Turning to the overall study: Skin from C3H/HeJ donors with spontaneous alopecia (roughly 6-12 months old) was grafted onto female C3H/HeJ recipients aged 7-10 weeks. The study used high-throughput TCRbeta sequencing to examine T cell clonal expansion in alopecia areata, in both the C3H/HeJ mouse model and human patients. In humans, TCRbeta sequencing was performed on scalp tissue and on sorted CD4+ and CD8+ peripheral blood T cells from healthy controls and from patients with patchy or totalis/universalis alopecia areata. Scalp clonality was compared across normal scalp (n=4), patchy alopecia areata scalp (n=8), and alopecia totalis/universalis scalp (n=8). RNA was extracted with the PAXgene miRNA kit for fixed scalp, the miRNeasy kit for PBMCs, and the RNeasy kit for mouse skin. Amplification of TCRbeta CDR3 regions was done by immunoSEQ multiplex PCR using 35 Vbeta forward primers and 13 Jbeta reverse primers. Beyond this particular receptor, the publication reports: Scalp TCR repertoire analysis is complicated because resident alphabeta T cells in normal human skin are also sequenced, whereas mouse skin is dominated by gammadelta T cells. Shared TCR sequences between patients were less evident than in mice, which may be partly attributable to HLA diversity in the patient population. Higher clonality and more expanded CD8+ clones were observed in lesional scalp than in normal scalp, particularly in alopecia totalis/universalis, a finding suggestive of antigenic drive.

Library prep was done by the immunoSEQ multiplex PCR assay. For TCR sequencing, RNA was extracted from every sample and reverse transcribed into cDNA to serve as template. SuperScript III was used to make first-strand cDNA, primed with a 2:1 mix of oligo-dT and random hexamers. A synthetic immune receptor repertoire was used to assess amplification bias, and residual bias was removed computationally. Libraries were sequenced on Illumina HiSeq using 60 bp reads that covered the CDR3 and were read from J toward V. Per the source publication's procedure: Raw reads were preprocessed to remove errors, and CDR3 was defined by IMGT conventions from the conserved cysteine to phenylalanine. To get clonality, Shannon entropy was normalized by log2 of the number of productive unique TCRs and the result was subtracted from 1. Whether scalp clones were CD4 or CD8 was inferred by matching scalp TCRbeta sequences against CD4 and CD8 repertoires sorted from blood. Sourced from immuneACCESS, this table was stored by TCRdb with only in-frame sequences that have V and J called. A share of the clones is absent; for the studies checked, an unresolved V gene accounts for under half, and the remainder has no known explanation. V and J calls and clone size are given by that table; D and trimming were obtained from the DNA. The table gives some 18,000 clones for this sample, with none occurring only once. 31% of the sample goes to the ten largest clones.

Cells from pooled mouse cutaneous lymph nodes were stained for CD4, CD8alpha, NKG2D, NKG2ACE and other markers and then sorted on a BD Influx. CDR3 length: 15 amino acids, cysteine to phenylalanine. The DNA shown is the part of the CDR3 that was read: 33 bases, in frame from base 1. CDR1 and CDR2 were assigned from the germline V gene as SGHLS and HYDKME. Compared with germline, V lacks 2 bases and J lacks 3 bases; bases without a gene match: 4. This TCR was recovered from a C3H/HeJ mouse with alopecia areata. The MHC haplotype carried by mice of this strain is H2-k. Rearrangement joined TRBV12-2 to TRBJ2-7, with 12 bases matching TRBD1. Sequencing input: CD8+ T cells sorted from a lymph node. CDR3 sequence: CASSRGTGGDYEQYF. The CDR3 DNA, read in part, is TGTGCCAGCTCTCGGGGGACAGGGGGCGACTAT.